This record concerns one T cell receptor beta chain sequence. The sample comes from a study of CD8+CD57+ T cells in acquired aplastic anemia. Genomic DNA served as template for TCR beta VDJ and CDR3 profiling. Each CDR3 protein is one row after TCRdb ran MiXCR on the reads. Of fewer than 300,000 distinct CDR3 sequences in the sample, 82% were seen once. This CDR3 has 12 residues. Per the germline V gene, CDR1 is LNHDA and CDR2 is SQIVND (reference sequence). Trimming removed 7 bases at V and 5 bases at J, with 11 bases between. CD8+CD57+ cell expansion, shown by flow cytometry, had occurred in the patients selected for sequencing.

This TCR derives from a human donor with aplastic anemia. Sequencing was done on a sample of sorted CD4+, CD8+, or CD8+CD57+ T cells (not recorded which) from PBMCs. J is TRBJ1-2 and V is TRBV19; D remains unclear. This CDR3 is CASNDDRYGYTF. For the CDR3, the DNA is TGTGCCAGTAATGACGACCGATATGGCTACACCTTC.